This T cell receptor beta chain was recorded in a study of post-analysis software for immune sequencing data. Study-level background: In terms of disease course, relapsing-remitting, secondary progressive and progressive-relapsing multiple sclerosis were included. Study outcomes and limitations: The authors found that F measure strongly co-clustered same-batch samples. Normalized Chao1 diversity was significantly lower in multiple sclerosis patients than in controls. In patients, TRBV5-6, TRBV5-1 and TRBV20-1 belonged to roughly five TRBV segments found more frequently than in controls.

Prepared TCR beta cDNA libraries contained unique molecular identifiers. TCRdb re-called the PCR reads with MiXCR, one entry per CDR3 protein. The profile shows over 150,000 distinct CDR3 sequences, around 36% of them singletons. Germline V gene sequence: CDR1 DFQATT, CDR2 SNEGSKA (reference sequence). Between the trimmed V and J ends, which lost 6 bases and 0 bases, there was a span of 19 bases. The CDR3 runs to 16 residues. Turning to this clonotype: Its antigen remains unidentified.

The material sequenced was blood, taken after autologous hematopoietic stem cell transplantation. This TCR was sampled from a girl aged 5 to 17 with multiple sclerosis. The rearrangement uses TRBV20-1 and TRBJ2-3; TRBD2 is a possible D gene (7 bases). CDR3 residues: CSASRGGRASTDTQYF. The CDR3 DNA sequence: TGCAGTGCCTCGAGGGGGGGTAGAGCTAGCACAGATACGCAGTATTTT.